One and the same sample provided the 21 T cell receptor beta chains below, sequenced in a study of cytomegalovirus exposure and HLA in healthy donors. In the PCR, 60 Vbeta and 13 Jbeta primers were used. Here immunoSEQ multiplex PCR was the method, and the copy in TCRdb shows in-frame clones only, minus some. The data contain roughly 20,000 clones, 70% to 80% of them singletons. Sequencing input: PBMCs. All receptors derive from a man aged 18 to 35 in good health and CMV-seronegative.

The chain is built from TRBV30 and TRBJ2-7, with D possibly TRBD2 on 6 matching bases. This CDR3 is 14 amino acids long. V lost 3 bases to trimming and J lost 6 bases, with 18 bases between them. Germline V gives CDR1 GTSNPN, CDR2 SVGIG (reference sequence). CDR3 amino acids: CAWSREGGGAEQYF. Written as DNA, the CDR3 is TGTGCCTGGAGCCGTGAGGGAGGAGGGGCCGAGCAGTACTTC.

This clone was detected only a few times. This sequence joins TRBV6-5 and TRBJ1-2; maybe TRBD1 (6 bases). The CDR3 consists of 13 residues. The V gene's germline CDR1 is MNHEY and CDR2 SVGAGI. The germline V and J ends were trimmed by 6 bases and 2 bases, with 10 bases remaining between them. The CDR3 loop is CASRPGENYGYTF. The CDR3 DNA follows: TGTGCCAGCAGACCAGGGGAAAACTATGGCTACACCTTC.

In DNA, the CDR3 is TGTGCCTGGCGTTTGGGGGCGGGAAACACCATATATTTT. It is translated as CAWRLGAGNTIYF. This chain joins TRBV30 and TRBJ1-3; TRBD1 is a possible D gene (6 bases). This CDR3 contains 13 residues. Germline values: CDR1 GTSNPN, CDR2 SVGIG (reference sequence). Trimming cost V 5 bases and J 4 bases, with 12 bases left between them. The entire variable domain, with the rest obtained from reference TRBV30 and TRBJ1-3, is as follows: SQTIHQWPATLVQPVGSPLSLECTVEGTSNPNLYWYRQAAGRGLQLLFYSVGIGQISSEVPQNLSASRPQDRQFILSSKKLLLSDSGFYLCAWRLGAGNTIYFGEGSWLTVV.

The J gene is TRBJ1-5, the V gene TRBV30; 9 bases align to TRBD1. CDR1 GTSNPN and CDR2 SVGIG come from the germline V gene (reference sequence). V was clipped by 5 bases and J by 0 bases; unmatched bases: 11. The CDR3 sequence is 17 residues long. In DNA, the CDR3 is TGTGCCTGGGATATGGGACAGGGATCTTATAGCAATCAGCCCCAGCATTTT. Residues: CAWDMGQGSYSNQPQHF.

This clone has just a few counts. The V call is TRBV2, the J call TRBJ1-6, with D hard to call. CDR1 SNHLY and CDR2 FYNNEI come from the germline V gene. This CDR3 has 16 residues. V was pared by 1 base and J by 9 bases, with 16 bases between. CDR3 coding DNA: TGTGCCAGCAGTGAAGAGGGAGGCCGATTCAGTTCACCCCTCCACTTT. It translates to CASSEEGGRFSSPLHF.

J is TRBJ1-2 and V is TRBV5-6; D gene ambiguous. V gave up 4 bases and J gave up 8 bases, with 12 bases separating them. Germline V gives CDR1 SGHDT, CDR2 YYEEEE. The CDR3 has 12 residues. The CDR3 loop reads CASSPTARGYTF. The CDR3 nucleotides read TGTGCCAGCAGCCCGACCGCTAGAGGCTACACCTTC.

V gene TRBV2 combines with J gene TRBJ1-2, with 8 bases aligning to TRBD1. The germline gives CDR1 SNHLY, CDR2 FYNNEI. The CDR3 has 14 amino acids. The J segment lost 4 bases and the V segment lost 6 bases, leaving 7 bases of the junction unmatched. CDR3 nucleotides: TGTGCCAGCAGGAGAGCGACAGGGGCCTATGGCTACACCTTC. Translating gives CASRRATGAYGYTF.

The chain combines TRBV13 with TRBJ2-7, with 9 bases aligning to TRBD1. Trimming removed 6 bases from V and 6 bases from J; junction bases left unmatched: 12. Germline CDR1 PRHDT, CDR2 FYEKMQ (reference sequence). The CDR3 is 15 residues long. The CDR3 nucleotides are TGTGCCAGCAGTATAACGGGACAGGGTCTTGCCGAGCAGTACTTC. Protein product: CASSITGQGLAEQYF.

The chain recombines TRBV4-2 with TRBJ1-4; D is perhaps TRBD1 (5 bases). Trimming cost V 1 base and J 8 bases, with 14 bases left between them. This CDR3 contains 15 residues. Germline lookup yields CDR1 LGHNA and CDR2 YNFKEQ. The CDR3 sequence is CASSQVKGLGEKLFF. CDR3 nucleotide sequence: TGTGCCAGCAGCCAAGTCAAGGGGTTGGGAGAAAAACTGTTTTTT.

The chain uses TRBV30 and TRBJ2-7; TRBD1 agrees at 8 bases. The CDR3 contains 13 residues. The germline V gene has CDR1 GTSNPN and CDR2 SVGIG (reference sequence). V was pared by 2 bases and J by 7 bases, with 7 bases of the junction left unmatched. CDR3 loop: CAWSPDRGGEQYF. CDR3 DNA sequence: TGTGCCTGGAGTCCCGACAGGGGCGGGGAGCAGTACTTC.

This clone has only a few counts. The chain recombines TRBV29-1 with TRBJ2-6; 8 bases fit TRBD1. CDR3 length equals 15 residues. Losses at the gene ends were 8 bases for V and 2 bases for J; bases not matched to a gene: 8. CDR1 is SQVTM and CDR2 is ANQGSEA in the germline V gene. The CDR3, as DNA: TGCAGCATCCTTCTGACAGGGGCTGGGGCCAACGTCCTGACTTTC. Amino acid sequence: CSILLTGAGANVLTF.

This chain uses TRBV29-1 with TRBJ1-2, with TRBD1 matching over 10 bases. This CDR3 comprises 13 residues. CDR1 and CDR2 from the germline V gene are SQVTM and ANQGSEA. With V trimmed by 5 bases and J by 5 bases, 5 bases remained unmatched. The chain's CDR3 is CSVRDRGSYGYTF. CDR3 coding DNA: TGCAGCGTTCGGGACAGGGGTTCTTATGGCTACACCTTC.

V gene TRBV5-1 combines with J gene TRBJ2-1, with TRBD2 identical over 12 bases. The V segment lost 3 bases and the J segment 3 bases; nucleotides outside the gene matches: 1. CDR1 SGHRS and CDR2 YFSETQ come from the germline V gene. The CDR3 contains 15 residues. The CDR3 reads CASSSTSGSYNEQFF. The DNA for the CDR3 is TGCGCCAGCAGCTCGACTAGCGGGAGCTACAATGAGCAGTTCTTC.

In DNA, the CDR3 is TGTGCCAGCAGCCAGCAGACAGGGATCGGAAACACCATATATTTT. Translated, it gives CASSQQTGIGNTIYF. The chain joins TRBV7-8 to TRBJ1-3; 7 bases agree with TRBD1. The CDR3 is made up of 15 amino acids. CDR1 and CDR2 from the germline V gene are SGHVS and FQNEAQ. V dropped 5 bases and J dropped 4; count of bases not matched to a gene: 8.

Only a few counts were recorded for this clone. The rearrangement uses TRBV18 and TRBJ2-7; 11 bases fit TRBD2. CDR3 length: 15 amino acids. CDR1 is KGHSH and CDR2 is LQKENI in the germline V gene. The V and J ends lost 2 bases and 6 bases, in that order; junction bases with no gene match: 6. The CDR3 sequence: CASSPAGLADAEQYF. The DNA of the CDR3 is TGTGCCAGCTCACCAGCGGGACTAGCGGACGCCGAGCAGTACTTC.

V and J are TRBV10-1 and TRBJ2-1; 15 bases are a match to TRBD2. The trim removed 2 bases at V and 8 bases at J, leaving 1 base unmatched. Germline CDR1 is WNHNN and CDR2 is SYGVQD (reference sequence). CDR3 length: 15 amino acids. The CDR3 DNA is TGCGCCAGCAGTGAGGGACTAGCGGGAGGGTATGAGCAGTTCTTC. Its protein is CASSEGLAGGYEQFF.

The CDR3 reads CASSSGRSQETQYF. The CDR3 nucleotides read TGTGCCAGCAGTAGCGGGAGATCTCAAGAGACCCAGTACTTC. V usage is TRBV6-5 and J usage is TRBJ2-5; TRBD2 matches 8 bases. The CDR3 is 14 amino acids. The germline V gene has CDR1 MNHEY and CDR2 SVGAGI. The V and J ends lost 5 bases and 2 bases, in that order; junction bases with no gene match: 4.

The V and J genes are TRBV6-5 and TRBJ1-5; no definite D call. Looked up from germline, CDR1 is MNHEY and CDR2 is SVGAGI. The CDR3 runs 13 residues. The ends were cut back, 5 bases at V and 1 base at J, with 6 bases in the middle. In nucleotides, the CDR3 is TGTGCCAGCAGTCAGTACAGCAATCAGCCCCAGCATTTT. Its protein is CASSQYSNQPQHF.

The rearrangement joins TRBV5-6 to TRBJ2-6, with TRBD1 matching over 10 bases. From germline, CDR1 is SGHDT and CDR2 YYEEEE. V lost 4 bases, J lost 1 base, and 11 bases stayed unmatched. This CDR3 is built from 19 residues. CDR3 residues: CASSPGTGDLVSGANVLTF. The CDR3 DNA reads as TGTGCCAGCAGCCCGGGGACAGGGGATCTTGTGTCTGGGGCCAACGTCCTGACTTTC.

The V call is TRBV6-5, the J call TRBJ2-7, with 8 bases lining up with TRBD2. CDR1 is MNHEY and CDR2 is SVGAGI in the germline V gene. The trim removed 5 bases at V and 6 bases at J, leaving 12 bases unmatched. The CDR3 length is 15 residues. The DNA for the CDR3 is TGTGCCAGCAGTACCAAACCGGGACTAGTCGCCGAGCAGTACTTC. This translates into CASSTKPGLVAEQYF.

The chain carries TRBV6-5 and TRBJ2-3; D might be TRBD2 (6 bases). Trimming removed 6 bases at V and 3 bases at J, with 10 bases between. This CDR3 comprises 13 residues. Germline V gives CDR1 MNHEY, CDR2 SVGAGI. The chain's CDR3 is CASSTGGTDTQYF. For the CDR3, the DNA is TGTGCCAGCAGCACCGGGGGTACAGATACGCAGTATTTT.